The rows below give T cell receptor beta chains drawn from one sample of a study of T cell responses to AZD1222 COVID-19 vaccine. The table came from immunoSEQ multiplex PCR; TCRdb's copy has only in-frame clones and leaves some out. Of approximately 200,000 clones in the sample, 80% to 95% are singletons; the top ten hold approximately 1%. Sample: peripheral blood, taken 28 days after the second AZD1222 dose. These receptors all come from an adult who received the AZD1222 COVID-19 vaccine. CDR3s include the opening cysteine and the closing phenylalanine or tryptophan. A D gene is named only where the DNA matches it firmly. A clone size is listed for some rows: how often the clone was seen (once, few, many), or a class if it is expanded.

d_gene: NA
v_gene: TRBV21-1
j_gene: TRBJ1-1
abundance: NA
CDR3nt: TGTGCCAGCAGCAACGGGGGATCCCCCGAGAACACTGAAGCTTTCTTT
CDR3aa: CASSNGGSPENTEAFF

d_gene: TRBD1
v_gene: TRBV5-5
j_gene: TRBJ1-2
abundance: NA
CDR3nt: TGTGCCAGCAGATCTGATATTACAGGGGGCGGCTATGGCTACACCTTC
CDR3aa: CASRSDITGGGYGYTF

d_gene: NA
v_gene: TRBV4-3
j_gene: TRBJ2-3
abundance: NA
CDR3nt: TGCGCCAGCAGCCAACAGACTACCCCTAGCACAGATACGCAGTATTTT
CDR3aa: CASSQQTTPSTDTQYF

d_gene: TRBD2
v_gene: TRBV14
j_gene: TRBJ2-3
abundance: NA
CDR3nt: TGTGCCAGCAGCCAAGCCGGGCTAGCGGGTACGCAGTATTTT
CDR3aa: CASSQAGLAGTQYF

d_gene: TRBD1
v_gene: TRBV10-3
j_gene: TRBJ1-1
abundance: NA
CDR3nt: TGTGCCACTTCGGACAGGGCGAACACTGAAGCTTTCTTT
CDR3aa: CATSDRANTEAFF

d_gene: NA
v_gene: TRBV29-1
j_gene: TRBJ1-5
abundance: once
CDR3nt: TGCAGCGTTGCAGGACGCCAAAATCAGCCCCAGCATTTT
CDR3aa: CSVAGRQNQPQHF

d_gene: NA
v_gene: TRBV4-2
j_gene: TRBJ1-3
abundance: NA
CDR3nt: TGTGCCAGCAGCCGAGGGACGGTAGGAAACACCATATATTTT
CDR3aa: CASSRGTVGNTIYF

d_gene: NA
v_gene: TRBV7-9
j_gene: TRBJ2-5
abundance: NA
CDR3nt: TGTGCCAGCAGCTCCCGGACAGCAATATGGACCCAGTACTTC
CDR3aa: CASSSRTAIWTQYF

d_gene: TRBD2
v_gene: TRBV9
j_gene: TRBJ2-1
abundance: NA
CDR3nt: TGTGCCAGCAGCCCTCGACTAGCGGGGGGGCCTAAGTCCTACAATGAGCAGTTCTTC
CDR3aa: CASSPRLAGGPKSYNEQFF

d_gene: NA
v_gene: TRBV21-1
j_gene: TRBJ2-3
abundance: NA
CDR3nt: TGTGCCAGCAGCAAACCCCCGGGAGGGGCTAATGTTGATACGCAGTATTTT
CDR3aa: CASSKPPGGANVDTQYF

d_gene: TRBD2
v_gene: TRBV2
j_gene: TRBJ2-2
abundance: NA
CDR3nt: TGTGCCAGCAGTGAGAGAAAAGGGAGGGGTTTTGGGGAGCTGTTTTTT
CDR3aa: CASSERKGRGFGELFF

d_gene: NA
v_gene: TRBV5-4
j_gene: TRBJ2-3
abundance: NA
CDR3nt: TGTGCCAGCAGCTTTTTCAGGTCCGAGGATACGCAGTATTTT
CDR3aa: CASSFFRSEDTQYF

d_gene: NA
v_gene: TRBV7-9
j_gene: TRBJ1-4
abundance: NA
CDR3nt: TGTGCCAGCGGATTGCGAGCAACTAATGAAAAACTGTTTTTT
CDR3aa: CASGLRATNEKLFF

d_gene: NA
v_gene: TRBV4-1
j_gene: TRBJ1-6
abundance: NA
CDR3nt: TGCGCCAGCAGCCAAGAGGTAGGAAGGTATAATTCACCCCTCCACTTT
CDR3aa: CASSQEVGRYNSPLHF

d_gene: TRBD1
v_gene: TRBV4-3
j_gene: TRBJ1-2
abundance: NA
CDR3nt: TGCGCCAGCAGCCACGGACAGGGTGTGGACTATGGCTACACCTTC
CDR3aa: CASSHGQGVDYGYTF

d_gene: NA
v_gene: TRBV10-3
j_gene: TRBJ1-1
abundance: NA
CDR3nt: TGTGCCATCAGAGAGACTCAAAACACTGAAGCTTTCTTT
CDR3aa: CAIRETQNTEAFF

d_gene: NA
v_gene: TRBV15
j_gene: TRBJ2-7
abundance: NA
CDR3nt: TGTGCCACCAGCAGAGATTCGGGGTACGAGCAGTACTTC
CDR3aa: CATSRDSGYEQYF

d_gene: NA
v_gene: TRBV29-1
j_gene: TRBJ2-7
abundance: NA
CDR3nt: TGCAGCGTCGAGGGCAGCACCTACGAGCAGTACTTC
CDR3aa: CSVEGSTYEQYF

d_gene: NA
v_gene: TRBV4-1
j_gene: TRBJ1-1
abundance: NA
CDR3nt: TGCGCCAGCAGCCAAGACGCGGGTACTGAAGCTTTCTTT
CDR3aa: CASSQDAGTEAFF

d_gene: NA
v_gene: TRBV27
j_gene: TRBJ2-3
abundance: NA
CDR3nt: TGTGCCAGCAGTCCCGCCGTTCCAGATACGCAGTATTTT
CDR3aa: CASSPAVPDTQYF

d_gene: NA
v_gene: TRBV11-2
j_gene: TRBJ2-2
abundance: NA
CDR3nt: TGTGCCAGCAGCCATACAACCGGGGAGCTGTTTTTT
CDR3aa: CASSHTTGELFF

d_gene: NA
v_gene: TRBV7-9
j_gene: TRBJ1-1
abundance: NA
CDR3nt: TGTGCCAGCAGCGTCCAACAGGAAAACACTGAAGCTTTCTTT
CDR3aa: CASSVQQENTEAFF

d_gene: NA
v_gene: TRBV6-5
j_gene: TRBJ1-3
abundance: NA
CDR3nt: TGTGCCAGCAGATCAGGGATTGCAAACACCATATATTTT
CDR3aa: CASRSGIANTIYF

d_gene: NA
v_gene: TRBV10-3
j_gene: TRBJ1-1
abundance: NA
CDR3nt: TGTGCCATCAGTGAGTCCGGGGACGGAGCTTTCTTT
CDR3aa: CAISESGDGAFF

d_gene: TRBD1
v_gene: TRBV19
j_gene: TRBJ1-1
abundance: NA
CDR3nt: TGTGCCAGCAAACCGGGACAGGGGATCTACACTGAAGCTTTCTTT
CDR3aa: CASKPGQGIYTEAFF

d_gene: NA
v_gene: TRBV18
j_gene: TRBJ2-2
abundance: NA
CDR3nt: TGTGCCAGCTCACTCGCGTCTACTGCAAGCACCGGGGAGCTGTTTTTT
CDR3aa: CASSLASTASTGELFF

d_gene: NA
v_gene: TRBV6-2/TRBV6-3
j_gene: TRBJ1-2
abundance: NA
CDR3nt: TGTGCCAGCAGCCGGGACACTTTTTTCTATGGCTACACCTTC
CDR3aa: CASSRDTFFYGYTF

d_gene: TRBD2
v_gene: TRBV5-1
j_gene: TRBJ2-7
abundance: NA
CDR3nt: TGCGCCAGCAGCTTGGACTCTAAATCTAGCGGGGGGAGTAACGAGCAGTACTTC
CDR3aa: CASSLDSKSSGGSNEQYF

d_gene: NA
v_gene: TRBV3-1/TRBV3-2
j_gene: TRBJ1-2
abundance: NA
CDR3nt: TGTGCCAGCAGCCAAGTTCCGGGAATCTATGGCTACACCTTC
CDR3aa: CASSQVPGIYGYTF

d_gene: TRBD1
v_gene: TRBV3-1/TRBV3-2
j_gene: TRBJ1-1
abundance: NA
CDR3nt: TGTGCCAGCAGCCAGGACAGGGGGCGGACTGAAGCTTTCTTT
CDR3aa: CASSQDRGRTEAFF

d_gene: NA
v_gene: TRBV12-2
j_gene: TRBJ2-5
abundance: NA
CDR3nt: TGTGCAAGTCGCTTAGAGGCAGGGGCGTACCAAGAGACCCAGTACTTC
CDR3aa: CASRLEAGAYQETQYF

d_gene: NA
v_gene: TRBV4-3
j_gene: TRBJ1-1
abundance: NA
CDR3nt: TGCGCCAGCAGCCGTTGGGCGGACACTGAAGCTTTCTTT
CDR3aa: CASSRWADTEAFF

d_gene: NA
v_gene: TRBV14
j_gene: TRBJ2-5
abundance: NA
CDR3nt: TGTGCCAGCAGCCAAAGGGCCGGGACCCCCGTAGAGACCCAGTACTTC
CDR3aa: CASSQRAGTPVETQYF

d_gene: NA
v_gene: TRBV4-1
j_gene: TRBJ2-1
abundance: NA
CDR3nt: TGCGCCAGCAGCCAAGTTCCAGGGAGGTCACACAATGAGCAGTTCTTC
CDR3aa: CASSQVPGRSHNEQFF

d_gene: TRBD1
v_gene: TRBV19
j_gene: TRBJ1-2
abundance: NA
CDR3nt: TGTGCCAGTAGTATAACAGGGGGCCGTTCGATAGGCTACACCTTC
CDR3aa: CASSITGGRSIGYTF

d_gene: TRBD1
v_gene: TRBV5-1
j_gene: TRBJ2-1
abundance: NA
CDR3nt: TGCGCCAGCAGCTCAGGGGGTGCCTCCTACAATGAGCAGTTCTTC
CDR3aa: CASSSGGASYNEQFF

d_gene: NA
v_gene: TRBV19
j_gene: TRBJ2-5
abundance: NA
CDR3nt: TGTGCCAGTAGTATAGCCGCACAGGGACGAGAGACCCAGTACTTC
CDR3aa: CASSIAAQGRETQYF

d_gene: NA
v_gene: TRBV6-5
j_gene: TRBJ2-2
abundance: NA
CDR3nt: TGTGCCAGCAGTTACTACGGACAGACCTTGACCGGGGAGCTGTTTTTT
CDR3aa: CASSYYGQTLTGELFF

d_gene: TRBD2
v_gene: TRBV2
j_gene: TRBJ2-5
abundance: NA
CDR3nt: TGTGCCAGCAGTGGTTCTAGCGGGGCCCAAGAGACCCAGTACTTC
CDR3aa: CASSGSSGAQETQYF

d_gene: NA
v_gene: TRBV11-2
j_gene: TRBJ2-3
abundance: NA
CDR3nt: TGTGCCAGCAGCTTATTTTCCGGAGGTAATACGCAGTATTTT
CDR3aa: CASSLFSGGNTQYF

d_gene: NA
v_gene: TRBV5-1
j_gene: TRBJ1-3
abundance: NA
CDR3nt: TGCGCCAGCAGCTTGGAGACCTTCGGGGGCTCTGGAAACACCATATATTTT
CDR3aa: CASSLETFGGSGNTIYF

d_gene: TRBD2
v_gene: TRBV7-9
j_gene: TRBJ2-1
abundance: NA
CDR3nt: TGTGCCAGCAGCAACATCAATCTAGCGGGGGGTTTGTACAATGAGCAGTTCTTC
CDR3aa: CASSNINLAGGLYNEQFF